The 28 T cell receptor beta chains below come from one sample, sequenced in a study of shared clonotypes between healthy human individuals. CD45RO-negative CD8 cells positively selected for CCR7 made up the naive population, which excluded terminally differentiated effector memory CD45RA+ cells. Sequenced by immunoSEQ multiplex PCR; TCRdb stores in-frame clones only, minus some. The sample lists 760,000 or so clones, approximately 96% occurring once. Sequenced sample: naive CD8+ T cells sorted from blood. All receptors derive from a man aged 25 to 40 in good health.

This chain uses TRBV7-9 with TRBJ1-1, with 10 bases that match TRBD1. Germline CDR1 reads SEHNR; CDR2 reads FQNEAQ (reference sequence). Losses at the gene ends were 4 bases for V and 3 bases for J; bases not matched to a gene: 8. The CDR3 runs 16 residues. CDR3 sequence reads: CASSSWGQGRYTEAFF. The CDR3 DNA sequence: TGTGCCAGCAGCTCGTGGGGACAGGGGCGATACACTGAAGCTTTCTTT.

The CDR3 nucleotides are TGTGCCACCAGCTCGTCCCTGGGGGGAACTAATGAAAAACTGTTTTTT. Amino acids: CATSSSLGGTNEKLFF. This rearrangement joins TRBV15 to TRBJ1-4; a possible D gene is TRBD1 (5 bases). The V and J ends lost 5 bases and 1 base respectively, with 14 bases between them. CDR1 and CDR2 (germline): LNHNV, YYDKDF (reference sequence). CDR3 length equals 16 residues.

The chain combines TRBV7-2 with TRBJ2-7, with TRBD1 matching over 9 bases. Per germline, CDR1 SGHTA and CDR2 FQGNSA. The CDR3 extends over 17 amino acids. V was pared by 4 bases and J by 1 base, with 11 bases of the junction left unmatched. The CDR3, as DNA: TGTGCCAGCAGCTATTGGACAGGGGTCTACCAATCCTACGAGCAGTACTTC. It specifies CASSYWTGVYQSYEQYF.

On this clone: Other DNA sequences of this sample code for an identical CDR3. The chain has TRBV7-9 and TRBJ1-1; D gene uncertain. Germline V gives CDR1 SEHNR, CDR2 FQNEAQ (reference sequence). V lost 1 base and J lost 7, with 7 bases in between. The CDR3 is 12 amino acids. The CDR3 protein is CASSLVGSEAFF. In nucleotides, the CDR3 is TGTGCCAGCAGCTTAGTCGGGAGTGAAGCTTTCTTT.

This clone was detected only once. V is TRBV13 and J is TRBJ2-7; perhaps TRBD1 as D (5 bases). The CDR3 contains 14 residues. CDR1 is PRHDT, CDR2 FYEKMQ, per germline (reference sequence). V was cut by 0 bases and J by 5 bases, with 11 bases left in between. The CDR3 spells CASSLGSRDHEQYF. In nucleotides, the CDR3 is TGTGCCAGCAGCTTAGGTTCCAGGGATCACGAGCAGTACTTC. The full variable domain, with the rest looked up from reference TRBV13 and TRBJ2-7, is AAGVIQSPRHLIKEKRETATLKCYPIPRHDTVYWYQQGPGQDPQFLISFYEKMQSDKGSIPDRFSAQQFSDYHSELNMSSLELGDSALYFCASSLGSRDHEQYFGPGTRLTVT.

This chain connects TRBV6-6 to TRBJ2-7; D possibly corresponds to TRBD2 (5 bases). Trimming pared 9 bases from V and 5 bases from J, leaving 17 bases between. The CDR3 runs 13 residues. Germline loops: CDR1 MNHNY, CDR2 SVGAGI (reference sequence). The CDR3 here is CASGEIPSDEQYF. The DNA for the CDR3 is TGTGCCAGTGGGGAGATCCCCTCGGACGAGCAGTACTTC.

Comment on this clone: This CDR3 is also generated by other DNA sequences in the sample. The chain employs TRBV5-6 and TRBJ2-7; 10 nucleotides align to TRBD1. The CDR3 loop spans 14 amino acids. J lost 3 bases, V lost 2 bases, and 2 bases had no gene match. Germline V gene sequence: CDR1 SGHDT, CDR2 YYEEEE. The DNA of the CDR3 is TGTGCCAGCAGCTTCGGGACAGGGGACTACGAGCAGTACTTC. This translates into CASSFGTGDYEQYF.

The rearrangement joins TRBV7-9 to TRBJ2-7; 10 bases match TRBD1. V dropped 5 bases and J dropped 6; count of bases not matched to a gene: 1. Germline V lookup: CDR1 SEHNR, CDR2 FQNEAQ (reference sequence). This CDR3 has 12 residues. The CDR3 DNA reads as TGTGCCAGCAGCGGACAGGGGGTCGAGCAGTACTTC. This translates into CASSGQGVEQYF.

The chain joins TRBV29-1 to TRBJ2-7; no reliable D call. The CDR3 is 13 residues long. The germline gives CDR1 SQVTM, CDR2 ANQGSEA. The V and J ends lost 7 bases and 3 bases respectively, with 16 bases between them. As DNA, the CDR3 is TGCAGCGCCCAAGGATCAGTGGTCTACGAGCAGTACTTC. This gives the protein CSAQGSVVYEQYF.

The sample holds one count of this clone. This chain connects TRBV28 to TRBJ2-7, with D maybe TRBD2 (6 bases). In germline, CDR1 is MDHEN, CDR2 SYDVKM. Trimming shortened V by 5 bases and J by 0 bases, and 11 bases separated the two germline ends. The CDR3 length is 14 residues. This chain's CDR3 is CASSPGLGSYEQYF. CDR3 DNA: TGTGCCAGCAGTCCGGGACTGGGCTCCTACGAGCAGTACTTC.

This sequence joins TRBV11-2 and TRBJ2-7; D is ambiguous. The CDR3 has 13 amino acids. Germline loops: CDR1 SGHAT, CDR2 FQNNGV. Trimming took 3 bases from V and 1 from J, leaving 7 bases between them. The CDR3 nucleotides are TGTGCCAGCAGCTTTAAACCGTCCTACGAGCAGTACTTC. Translation gives CASSFKPSYEQYF.

V is TRBV29-1 and J is TRBJ1-2; D gene unclear. Germline values: CDR1 SQVTM, CDR2 ANQGSEA. The V gene lost 3 bases and the J gene lost 4 bases, with 18 bases spanning the gap. The CDR3 has 15 residues. The CDR3 bases are TGCAGCGTTGATCCGACATGGGCGACATTCTATGGCTACACCTTC. Encoded protein: CSVDPTWATFYGYTF.

This clone was seen only once. The rearrangement links TRBV6-5 to TRBJ1-1; D possibly corresponds to TRBD1 (6 bases). There are 13 residues in the CDR3. Germline CDR1 and CDR2: MNHEY and SVGAGI. V lost 6 bases to trimming and J lost 4 bases, with 12 bases between them. The CDR3 DNA is TGTGCCAGCAGCCGGGTACAGGGCACTGAAGCTTTCTTT. As protein: CASSRVQGTEAFF.

In regard to this clone: Distinct nucleotide sequences in the sample also encode this CDR3. This chain uses TRBV19 with TRBJ2-7; 10 positions match TRBD1. CDR3 length: 14 residues. From germline, CDR1 is LNHDA and CDR2 SQIVND (reference sequence). Trimming took 5 bases from V and 2 from J; bases not matched to a gene: 3. CDR3 amino acids: CASSPGQGAYEQYF. In nucleotides, the CDR3 is TGTGCCAGTAGTCCTGGACAGGGGGCCTACGAGCAGTACTTC.

The chain employs TRBV29-1 and TRBJ2-5; 7 bases are shared with TRBD2. The tail of the sequence fits TRBJ2-7 better, so the J call may be wrong. The CDR3 spans 13 residues. Germline V gene data show CDR1 as SQVTM and CDR2 as ANQGSEA. CDR3 in DNA: TGCAGCGTTGAAGAGGCTAGCGGCTACGAGCAGTACTTC. This sequence encodes CSVEEASGYEQYF.

The chain combines TRBV9 with TRBJ2-2, with D perhaps TRBD1 (6 bases). The CDR3 covers 16 residues. V shed 2 bases and J shed 0 bases, with 11 bases lying between them. CDR1 SGDLS and CDR2 YYNGEE come from the germline V gene. The CDR3 DNA reads TGTGCCAGCAGCGTCAACAGGGAGACGAACACCGGGGAGCTGTTTTTT. The encoded protein is CASSVNRETNTGELFF.

The CDR3 reads CASSPGLAGGETQYF. The CDR3 DNA is TGTGCCAGCAGTCCCGGACTAGCGGGAGGTGAGACCCAGTACTTC. V gene TRBV7-9 combines with J gene TRBJ2-5, with TRBD2 matching over 14 bases. V lost 6 bases and J lost 5; bases outside the gene matches: 5. Germline CDR1 and CDR2: SEHNR and FQNEAQ (reference sequence). The CDR3 totals 15 residues.

Comment on this clone: Other DNA sequences from this sample encode an identical CDR3 as well. The chain employs TRBV9 and TRBJ2-3; 7 bases are a match to TRBD2. V dropped 7 bases and J dropped 5; count of bases not matched to a gene: 1. This CDR3 has 11 amino acids. Germline V gene sequence: CDR1 SGDLS, CDR2 YYNGEE. DNA for the CDR3: TGTGCCAGCTCGGGAGGAGATACGCAGTATTTT. As protein: CASSGGDTQYF.

The rearrangement joins TRBV28 to TRBJ1-2; D perhaps matches TRBD1 (6 bases). Trimming cost V 2 bases and J 7 bases, with 17 bases left between them. The length of the CDR3 is 15 residues. Germline V lookup: CDR1 MDHEN, CDR2 SYDVKM. CDR3 region: CASSLTPGGARGYTF. The CDR3 coding sequence is TGTGCCAGCAGTTTAACGCCCGGGGGCGCCCGTGGCTACACCTTC.

This chain uses TRBV13 with TRBJ2-2; TRBD2 agrees at 8 bases. Losses at the gene ends were 3 bases for V and 5 bases for J; bases not matched to a gene: 17. Germline assignment: CDR1 PRHDT and CDR2 FYEKMQ (reference sequence). The CDR3 contains 19 residues. The CDR3 here is CASSFRSLVTSEGTGELFF. The DNA for the CDR3 is TGTGCCAGCAGCTTCCGATCCTTAGTGACTAGCGAAGGGACCGGGGAGCTGTTTTTT.

The chain employs TRBV2 and TRBJ2-5; D gene uncertain. The CDR3 covers 11 residues. Germline CDR1 and CDR2: SNHLY and FYNNEI. V dropped 7 bases and J dropped 1 base, with 4 bases sitting between them. The CDR3 DNA is TGTGCCAGCATAAGCCAAGAGACCCAGTACTTC. This codes for CASISQETQYF.

The CDR3 region has the DNA TGTGCCAGCAGCAACCCGGGACTAGCAAAGGGTGAGCAGTTCTTC. It codes for CASSNPGLAKGEQFF. The J gene is TRBJ2-1, the V gene TRBV21-1; the table's D call TRBD2 went unverified against the DNA. TRBV21-1 is a known pseudogene. This CDR3 spans 15 amino acids.

The chain links TRBV4-1 to TRBJ2-1; 8 nucleotides match TRBD1. The germline CDR1 and CDR2 sequences are MGHRA and YSYEKL. V shed 4 bases and J 7 bases; nucleotides not matched to a gene: 12. The CDR3 runs to 16 residues. The CDR3: CASSPSTGALYNEQFF. As DNA, the CDR3 is TGCGCCAGCAGCCCCTCGACAGGGGCCCTTTATAATGAGCAGTTCTTC.

The chain is built from TRBV27 and TRBJ1-2; 8 bases align to TRBD1. There are 14 residues in the CDR3. J gave up 7 bases and V 3 bases, and 7 bases lay outside the gene matches. From germline, CDR1 is MNHEY and CDR2 SMNVEV (reference sequence). As DNA, the CDR3 is TGTGCCAGCAGTTTTTCAGGACAGGGCGCTGGCTACACCTTC. Translation: CASSFSGQGAGYTF.

CDR3 sequence: CASSPTRSSTDTQYF. CDR3 DNA: TGTGCCAGCAGCCCCACTAGATCTAGCACAGATACGCAGTATTTT. V usage is TRBV11-2 and J usage is TRBJ2-3, with a tentative D call TRBD2 (5 bases). V was shortened by 5 bases and J by 0 bases, with 12 bases between the two germline ends. This CDR3 comprises 15 residues. Germline assignment: CDR1 SGHAT and CDR2 FQNNGV.

CDR3 DNA: TGTGCCAGCAGCTTAGGTGGGGCTAGCGGGAGCCAAGAGACCCAGTACTTC. Protein: CASSLGGASGSQETQYF. V and J are TRBV7-9 and TRBJ2-5; 10 bases match TRBD2. The CDR3 runs to 17 residues. V gave up 1 base and J gave up 1 base; unmatched junction bases: 6. The germline V gene has CDR1 SEHNR and CDR2 FQNEAQ (reference sequence). Full variable domain (outside the CDR3, taken from reference TRBV7-9 and TRBJ2-5): DTGVSQNPRHKITKRGQNVTFRCDPISEHNRLYWYRQTLGQGPEFLTYFQNEAQLEKSRLLSDRFSAERPKGSFSTLEIQRTEQGDSAMYLCASSLGGASGSQETQYFGPGTRLLVL.

The V call is TRBV28, the J call TRBJ1-5; 7 positions match TRBD1. V was pared by 4 bases and J by 5 bases, with 2 bases of the junction left unmatched. The germline V gene has CDR1 MDHEN and CDR2 SYDVKM. This CDR3 spans 13 amino acids. CDR3 sequence: CASSSGTDQPQHF. Here the CDR3 DNA reads TGTGCCAGCAGTTCCGGGACAGATCAGCCCCAGCATTTT.

This rearrangement joins TRBV4-3 to TRBJ2-3; 7 bases match TRBD1. This CDR3 comprises 15 residues. The germline V gene has CDR1 LGHNA and CDR2 YSLEER. V gave up 0 bases and J gave up 4 bases; unmatched junction bases: 4. CDR3 protein: CASSQDPTGADTQYF. The CDR3, as DNA: TGCGCCAGCAGCCAAGACCCAACAGGGGCAGATACGCAGTATTTT.